Listed here are 28 T cell receptor beta chains from one sample, sequenced in a study of naive and memory T cell subsets (dated by TCRdb to about 2017). Libraries were made using UMI-ligation and nested PCR. This sample was sequenced with an Illumina MiSeq. To cover both TRBC1 and TRBC2, the beta constant-region primer consisted of an equimolar mix of two oligonucleotides. The ligated cDNA went through four rounds of PCR with nested alpha and beta constant-region primers together with the SP2 primer. TCRdb reworked the public reads: Q25 trimming with fastp, MiXCR clone assembly, productive beta chains retained. Duplicate CDR3 protein sequences are folded into a single record with the most common DNA and genes. This sample lists about 120,000 distinct CDR3 sequences; about 36% were detected once. Approximately 0.9% of the sample comes from the top ten. Sequenced: central memory CD4+ T cells from blood. Interpreted using the paper, the cell subset or site label stands for: central memory, CD45RA- CD27+. These receptors originate from a human donor in good health.

The rearrangement uses TRBV24-1 and TRBJ1-1, with D maybe TRBD1 (5 bases). Germline CDR1 is KGHDR and CDR2 is SFDVKD. V lost 4 bases to trimming and J lost 2 bases, with 13 bases between them. CDR3 length equals 15 residues. CDR3 sequence (DNA): TGTGCCACCAGTGAAAACACCCAGGGAAACACTGAAGCTTTCTTT. Protein sequence: CATSENTQGNTEAFF.

V and J are TRBV20-1 and TRBJ2-1; 9 nucleotides match TRBD2. This CDR3 comprises 15 residues. Germline values: CDR1 DFQATT, CDR2 SNEGSKA (reference sequence). Unmatched junction bases numbered 12, after V lost 4 bases and J lost 8 bases. The CDR3 here is CSATPFSGSRDEQFF. The CDR3 DNA sequence: TGCAGTGCTACTCCCTTTAGCGGGAGTAGGGATGAGCAGTTCTTC.

CDR3 loop: CASSQGLADIQYF. The DNA of the CDR3 is TGTGCCAGTAGCCAAGGACTAGCGGACATTCAGTACTTC. The chain uses TRBV19 and TRBJ2-4; 10 nucleotides line up with TRBD2. CDR1 is LNHDA, CDR2 SQIVND, per germline (reference sequence). V lost 6 bases, J lost 8 bases, and 4 bases stayed unmatched. The CDR3 consists of 13 residues.

The rearrangement uses TRBV29-1 and TRBJ1-1; 10 nucleotides line up with TRBD1. This CDR3 has 15 residues. V gave up 6 bases and J gave up 0 bases; unmatched junction bases: 7. The V gene's germline CDR1 is SQVTM and CDR2 ANQGSEA. The CDR3 loop reads CSVLDRGRMNTEAFF. In DNA form, the CDR3 reads TGCAGCGTCTTAGACAGGGGGCGAATGAACACTGAAGCTTTCTTT.

The V call is TRBV30, the J call TRBJ2-5; D is perhaps TRBD1 (5 bases). Trimming took off 2 bases at V and 4 bases at J, with 11 bases between the two ends. Per germline, CDR1 GTSNPN and CDR2 SVGIG (reference sequence). The length of the CDR3 is 13 residues. The CDR3 bases are TGTGCCTGGAGTCAGGGATTTCTAGAGACCCAGTACTTC. It codes for CAWSQGFLETQYF. The complete variable domain, with remaining parts taken from reference TRBV30 and TRBJ2-5, reads SQTIHQWPATLVQPVGSPLSLECTVEGTSNPNLYWYRQAAGRGLQLLFYSVGIGQISSEVPQNLSASRPQDRQFILSSKKLLLSDSGFYLCAWSQGFLETQYFGPGTRLLVL.

The CDR3 loop reads CATSDRVTSLETQYF. The CDR3, as DNA: TGTGCCACCAGTGACCGCGTGACTAGCTTGGAGACCCAGTACTTC. J is TRBJ2-5 and V is TRBV24-1; 7 bases align to TRBD2. Germline V gives CDR1 KGHDR, CDR2 SFDVKD. CDR3 length: 15 amino acids. V was clipped by 4 bases and J by 5 bases; unmatched bases: 9.

There are a few counts of this clonotype. The V call is TRBV7-6, the J call TRBJ2-7; D is uncertain. V lost 4 bases and J lost 0, with 7 bases in between. Germline CDR1 SGHVS, CDR2 FNYEAQ. The CDR3 runs 13 residues. DNA of the CDR3: TGTGCCAGCAGCTCGCGGAGCTCCTACGAGCAGTACTTC. Amino acids: CASSSRSSYEQYF.

This clonotype was found a few times. The V call is TRBV7-3, the J call TRBJ2-1, with 8 bases fitting TRBD1. V was pared by 2 bases and J by 2 bases, with 2 bases of the junction left unmatched. There are 15 residues in the CDR3. CDR1 and CDR2 from the germline V gene are SGHTA and FQGTGA. This CDR3 reads CASSLGTGPYNEQFF. The DNA of the CDR3 is TGTGCCAGCAGCTTAGGGACAGGCCCCTACAATGAGCAGTTCTTC.

Written as DNA, the CDR3 is TGTGCCAGCAGCCCTGACTGGGGGCTCGGAGATACGCAGTATTTT. This sequence encodes CASSPDWGLGDTQYF. The chain couples TRBV6-5 to TRBJ2-3; the D gene is possibly TRBD1 (6 bases). Germline V CDR1 and CDR2: MNHEY, SVGAGI. The V and J ends lost 6 bases and 5 bases respectively, with 18 bases between them. The CDR3 extends over 15 amino acids.

This clonotype was recorded a few times. The chain links TRBV29-1 to TRBJ1-1; no reliable D call. Trimming shortened V by 5 bases and J by 0 bases, and 10 bases separated the two germline ends. CDR3 length: 13 amino acids. CDR1 and CDR2 (germline): SQVTM, ANQGSEA. DNA for the CDR3: TGCAGCGTTAATAAGCCACTGAACACTGAAGCTTTCTTT. Protein: CSVNKPLNTEAFF.

This clonotype has more than one count but fewer than ten. This chain uses TRBV7-2 with TRBJ2-1; either TRBD1 or TRBD2 may fit D (5 bases each). Trimming shortened V by 0 bases and J by 5 bases, and 20 bases separated the two germline ends. There are 18 residues in the CDR3. Germline lookup yields CDR1 SGHTA and CDR2 FQGNSA. The CDR3 sequence: CASSLAYSRAGLDNEQFF. The CDR3 region has the DNA TGTGCCAGCAGCTTAGCTTATTCGCGGGCAGGGTTAGACAATGAGCAGTTCTTC.

CDR3 in amino acids: CASSPSREQPQHF. The CDR3 DNA reads TGTGCCAGCTCACCAAGCAGGGAGCAGCCCCAGCATTTT. The chain joins TRBV18 to TRBJ1-5, with D possibly matching TRBD1 (5 bases). CDR3 length: 13 amino acids. Germline V lookup: CDR1 KGHSH, CDR2 LQKENI. V was pared by 2 bases and J by 7 bases, with 9 bases between.

The table lists this clonotype with a count of one. This chain links TRBV20-1 with TRBJ1-1; D not certain. The V gene's germline CDR1 is DFQATT and CDR2 SNEGSKA (reference sequence). Trimming pared 0 bases from V and 8 bases from J, leaving 10 bases between. The CDR3 sequence is 12 residues long. In DNA form, the CDR3 reads TGCAGTGCTAGAGAGGGTAACAGCGAAGCTTTCTTT. It translates to CSAREGNSEAFF.

This clonotype appeared a few times. The rearrangement links TRBV29-1 to TRBJ1-2, with 8 bases lining up with TRBD1. Germline-derived CDR1 and CDR2 are SQVTM and ANQGSEA. V shed 2 bases and J 4 bases; nucleotides not matched to a gene: 6. This CDR3 has 14 residues. The DNA for the CDR3 is TGCAGCGTTGAATCAGGGGGCGCGGGCTATGGCTACACCTTC. This encodes CSVESGGAGYGYTF.

The rearrangement links TRBV24-1 to TRBJ2-1; D unclear. CDR3 length: 11 residues. V was clipped by 8 bases and J by 8 bases, with 9 bases between them. The germline CDR1 and CDR2 sequences are KGHDR and SFDVKD. In nucleotides, the CDR3 is TGTGCCACCACCCCTGGGGATGAGCAGTTCTTC. It specifies CATTPGDEQFF.

This clonotype was counted once. The V and J genes are TRBV28 and TRBJ2-2; possible D gene TRBD1, 5 bases. CDR1 and CDR2 (germline): MDHEN, SYDVKM. Trimming stripped 9 bases from V and 1 base from J, with 12 bases between. The CDR3 covers 14 residues. CDR3 amino acids: CASLGVVNTGELFF. CDR3 sequence (DNA): TGTGCCAGTTTAGGGGTTGTGAACACCGGGGAGCTGTTTTTT.

This clonotype was found a few times. The V and J genes are TRBV6-1 and TRBJ2-7, with a possible D match to TRBD1 (6 bases). Trimming stripped 4 bases from V and 0 bases from J, with 10 bases between. The CDR3 runs to 14 residues. Germline assignment: CDR1 MNHNS and CDR2 SASEGT. The CDR3 DNA is TGTGCCAGCAGTGTCAGGGGCTCCTCCTACGAGCAGTACTTC. As protein: CASSVRGSSYEQYF.

This chain links TRBV20-1 with TRBJ2-3; 13 nucleotides line up with TRBD2. CDR1 and CDR2 (germline): DFQATT, SNEGSKA (reference sequence). The length of the CDR3 is 15 residues. V lost 1 base and J lost 4; bases outside the gene matches: 2. CDR3 in DNA: TGCAGTGCTAGAGCAGGACTAGCGGGAGCAGATACGCAGTATTTT. Protein: CSARAGLAGADTQYF.

This clonotype turned up a few times. The chain uses TRBV20-1 and TRBJ2-7; 9 bases map to TRBD2. Germline V gene data show CDR1 as DFQATT and CDR2 as SNEGSKA (reference sequence). The CDR3 is 15 residues long. The CDR3 coding sequence is TGCAGCCAAACGGGCCCGGGACTAGCTCCCGGCGAGCAGTACTTC. Encoded protein: CSQTGPGLAPGEQYF.

The chain uses TRBV5-1 and TRBJ1-1, with unresolved D. The CDR3 has 15 residues. Germline V lookup: CDR1 SGHRS, CDR2 YFSETQ. Deletions cut 3 bases from V and 1 base from J, with 13 bases between. CDR3: CASSSALFQNTEAFF. Here the CDR3 DNA reads TGCGCCAGCAGCTCGGCACTCTTTCAGAACACTGAAGCTTTCTTT.

This chain uses TRBV30 with TRBJ2-3; D perhaps matches TRBD1 (6 bases). CDR3 length: 13 amino acids. Germline values: CDR1 GTSNPN, CDR2 SVGIG (reference sequence). Trimming pared 1 base from V and 5 bases from J, leaving 10 bases between. As DNA, the CDR3 is TGTGCCTGGAGTGACAGGGCGGGAGATACGCAGTATTTT. Translating gives CAWSDRAGDTQYF.

The chain is built from TRBV29-1 and TRBJ2-6, with D perhaps TRBD1 or TRBD2 (5 bases each). The germline V and J ends were trimmed by 6 bases and 2 bases, with 11 bases remaining between them. Germline V gene sequence: CDR1 SQVTM, CDR2 ANQGSEA. The length of the CDR3 is 14 residues. In DNA, the CDR3 is TGCAGCGTCGACCAGGGAGCTGGGGCCAACGTCCTGACTTTC. It is translated as CSVDQGAGANVLTF.

This chain uses TRBV6-5 with TRBJ2-1, with unresolved D. The CDR3 is 15 amino acids. Trimming took off 6 bases at V and 0 bases at J, with 12 bases between the two ends. Germline CDR1 reads MNHEY; CDR2 reads SVGAGI. CDR3: CASRTRPSSYNEQFF. The CDR3 DNA is TGTGCCAGCAGAACGCGGCCTAGCTCCTACAATGAGCAGTTCTTC.

The chain joins TRBV20-1 to TRBJ2-7; 9 nucleotides match TRBD1. This CDR3 is 14 amino acids long. Germline values: CDR1 DFQATT, CDR2 SNEGSKA (reference sequence). V gave up 2 bases and J gave up 3 bases; unmatched junction bases: 5. The CDR3 DNA reads TGCAGTGCTAGACTGGGACAGGGCTACTACGAGCAGTACTTC. Translating gives CSARLGQGYYEQYF.

The chain recombines TRBV7-2 with TRBJ2-1; possible D gene TRBD2, 5 bases. CDR3 length: 16 residues. V was cut by 3 bases and J by 6 bases, with 18 bases left in between. The germline CDR1 and CDR2 sequences are SGHTA and FQGNSA. CDR3 nucleotides: TGTGCCAGCAGCTTGAGCCTAGCAGCCGCTAGCAATGAGCAGTTCTTC. It translates to CASSLSLAAASNEQFF.

V gene TRBV29-1 combines with J gene TRBJ2-3; the match to TRBD2 covers 8 bases. Trimming at V came to 3 bases and at J to 4 bases, leaving 9 bases not matched to a gene. Germline CDR1 reads SQVTM; CDR2 reads ANQGSEA. This CDR3 is 15 amino acids long. The CDR3 nucleotides read TGCAGCGTTGATTCGGCCGGGAGGGCCCCAGATACGCAGTATTTT. Its translation: CSVDSAGRAPDTQYF.

The J gene is TRBJ2-2, the V gene TRBV21-1; no check of the table's D call, TRBD1, against the DNA was made. TRBV21-1 is reported as a pseudogene. The CDR3 runs to 16 residues. For the CDR3, the DNA is TGTGCCAGCAGGTCCCAGGGGGCGCCGATTGCCGGGGAGCTGTTTTTT. It yields the protein CASRSQGAPIAGELFF.

There are a few counts of this clonotype. This chain connects TRBV29-1 to TRBJ1-1, with D uncertain. The germline V gene encodes CDR1 SQVTM and CDR2 ANQGSEA. The germline V and J ends were trimmed by 4 bases and 4 bases, with 10 bases remaining between them. This CDR3 is 12 amino acids long. DNA of the CDR3: TGCAGCGTTGGTTTTGTCGGCACTGAAGCTTTCTTT. It specifies CSVGFVGTEAFF.